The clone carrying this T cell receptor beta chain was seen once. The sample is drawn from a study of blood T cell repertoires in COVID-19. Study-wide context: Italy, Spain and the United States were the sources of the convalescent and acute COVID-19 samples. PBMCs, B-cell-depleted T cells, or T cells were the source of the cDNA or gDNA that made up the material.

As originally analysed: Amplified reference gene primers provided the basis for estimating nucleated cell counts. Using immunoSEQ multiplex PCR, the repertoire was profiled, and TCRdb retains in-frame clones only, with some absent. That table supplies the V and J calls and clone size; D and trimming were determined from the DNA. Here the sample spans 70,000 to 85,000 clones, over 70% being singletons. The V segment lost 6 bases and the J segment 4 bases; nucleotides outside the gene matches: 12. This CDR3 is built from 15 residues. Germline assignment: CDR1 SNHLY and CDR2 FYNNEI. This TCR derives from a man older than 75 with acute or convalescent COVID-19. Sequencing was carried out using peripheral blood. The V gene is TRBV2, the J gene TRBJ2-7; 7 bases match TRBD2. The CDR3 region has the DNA TGTGCCAGCAGCTACCAGCGGGGCGGATCTTACGAGCAGTACTTC. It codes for CASSYQRGGSYEQYF.